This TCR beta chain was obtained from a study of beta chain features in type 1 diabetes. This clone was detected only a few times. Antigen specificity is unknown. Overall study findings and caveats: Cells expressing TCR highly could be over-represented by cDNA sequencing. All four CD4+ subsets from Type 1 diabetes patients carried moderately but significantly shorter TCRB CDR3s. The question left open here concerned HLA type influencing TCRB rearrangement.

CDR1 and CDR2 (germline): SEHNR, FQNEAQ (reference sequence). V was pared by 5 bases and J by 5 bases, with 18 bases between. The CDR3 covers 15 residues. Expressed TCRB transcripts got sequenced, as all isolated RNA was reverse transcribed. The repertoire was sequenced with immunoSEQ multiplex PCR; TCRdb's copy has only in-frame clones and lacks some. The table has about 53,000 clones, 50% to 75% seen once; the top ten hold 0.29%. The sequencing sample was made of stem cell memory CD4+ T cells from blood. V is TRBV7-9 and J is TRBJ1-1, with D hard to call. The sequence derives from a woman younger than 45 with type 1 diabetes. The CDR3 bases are TGTGCCAGCAGCCACCTCGGGGAGGATGGGACTGAAGCTTTCTTT. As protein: CASSHLGEDGTEAFF.